The 27 T cell receptor beta chains in this list originate from one sample, sequenced in a study of T cell responses to AZD1222 COVID-19 vaccine. TCRdb's copy holds only in-frame clones and misses some; the assay was immunoSEQ multiplex PCR. The repertoire holds 85,000 to 120,000 clones, with about 90% as singletons. The sequences come from peripheral blood, collected 28 days after the second AZD1222 dose. These receptors all come from an adult who received the AZD1222 COVID-19 vaccine.

The chain joins TRBV3-1 (or the pseudogene TRBV3-2) to TRBJ2-4; D is unclear. The germline V gene has CDR1 LGHDT and CDR2 YNNKEL (reference sequence). The CDR3 length is 15 residues. The ends were cut back, 4 bases at V and 0 bases at J, with 10 bases in the middle. The CDR3 loop reads CASSPVAVAKNIQYF. CDR3 coding DNA: TGTGCCAGCAGCCCTGTCGCTGTAGCCAAAAACATTCAGTACTTC.

The V call is TRBV6-6, the J call TRBJ2-1; tentative D call: TRBD2 (6 bases). The CDR3 has 15 residues. Germline CDR1 and CDR2: MNHNY and SVGAGI (reference sequence). Trimming stripped 4 bases from V and 4 bases from J, with 14 bases between. The DNA of the CDR3 is TGTGCCAGCAGTTCCGGGACTGCCGATTACAATGAGCAGTTCTTC. Its translation is CASSSGTADYNEQFF.

The chain combines TRBV11-3 with TRBJ1-1, with 12 nucleotides matching TRBD1. The CDR3 has 16 amino acids. With V trimmed by 5 bases and J by 1 base, 5 bases remained unmatched. CDR1 SGHNT and CDR2 YENEEA come from the germline V gene. CDR3 in amino acids: CASSRGQGAGNTEAFF. The DNA of the CDR3 is TGTGCCAGCAGCCGGGGACAGGGGGCAGGGAACACTGAAGCTTTCTTT.

This chain connects TRBV7-2 to TRBJ1-2; D is uncertain. The CDR3 has 15 amino acids. Germline V gene sequence: CDR1 SGHTA, CDR2 FQGNSA. V gave up 7 bases and J gave up 4 bases, with 19 bases separating them. CDR3 sequence (DNA): TGTGCCAGCACATTTGCGGTCTCGGCTGCCTATGGCTACACCTTC. Its protein is CASTFAVSAAYGYTF.

Written as DNA, the CDR3 is TGTGCCAGCAGTACGACAGGAGCCAAAAACATTCAGTACTTC. It codes for CASSTTGAKNIQYF. This chain uses TRBV6-5 with TRBJ2-4; a weak D match, TRBD1 (6 bases). V lost 5 bases and J 0 bases, leaving 8 bases between the germline ends. The germline V gene encodes CDR1 MNHEY and CDR2 SVGAGI. The CDR3 has 14 amino acids.

The chain links TRBV29-1 to TRBJ2-5; tentatively, D is TRBD1 or TRBD2 (7 bases each). CDR1 is SQVTM, CDR2 ANQGSEA, per germline. CDR3 size: 16 residues. Written as DNA, the CDR3 is TGCAGTTGCTCAGGGGGGGCATTGGGCGCACAAGAGACCCAGTACTTC. It codes for CSCSGGALGAQETQYF.

The V gene is TRBV28, the J gene TRBJ1-5; TRBD1 aligns across 9 bases. Per the germline V gene, CDR1 is MDHEN and CDR2 is SYDVKM. The junction had 11 bases not matched to a gene; V was cut back by 7 bases and J by 7 bases. The CDR3 contains 15 residues. CDR3 residues: CASKTPQGAGQPQHF. The CDR3 bases are TGTGCCAGCAAAACTCCACAGGGGGCAGGGCAGCCCCAGCATTTT. The whole variable domain, filled in from reference TRBV28 and TRBJ1-5, reads DVKVTQSSRYLVKRTGEKVFLECVQDMDHENMFWYRQDPGLGLRLIYFSYDVKMKEKGDIPEGYSVSREKKERFSLILESASTNQTSMYLCASKTPQGAGQPQHFGDGTRLSIL.

The sample holds one count of this clone. One junction end does not reproduce the germline sequence, and a read error may be involved. V gene TRBV28 combines with J gene TRBJ1-2, with D possibly being TRBD1 (6 bases). CDR1 is MDHEN and CDR2 is SYDVKM in the germline V gene. The CDR3 is 11 residues long. The chain's CDR3 is CASGGATPGSF. The CDR3, as DNA: TGTGCCAGCGGGGGGGCAACGCCGGGTTCTTTC.

The gene calls are TRBV29-1 and TRBJ2-3, with D perhaps matching TRBD2 (6 bases). In germline, CDR1 is SQVTM, CDR2 ANQGSEA. The CDR3 is 15 residues long. Trimming left V 4 bases short and J 0 bases short, with 14 bases between. Here the CDR3 reads CSVGKRGTSTDTQYF. The CDR3 DNA follows: TGCAGCGTTGGAAAACGGGGGACTAGCACAGATACGCAGTATTTT.

This rearrangement joins TRBV18 to TRBJ1-2; no reliable D call. Trimming left V 3 bases short and J 6 bases short, with 11 bases between. CDR1 KGHSH and CDR2 LQKENI come from the germline V gene. The CDR3 is 13 residues long. CDR3 nucleotide sequence: TGTGCCAGCTCACCTCGGGGAGAGGATGGCTACACCTTC. It yields the protein CASSPRGEDGYTF.

V gene TRBV9 combines with J gene TRBJ1-2, with D perhaps matching TRBD1 (5 bases). Trimming cost V 4 bases and J 1 base, with 23 bases left between them. Germline assignment: CDR1 SGDLS and CDR2 YYNGEE. The CDR3 extends over 18 amino acids. The CDR3, as DNA: TGTGCCAGCAGCAATTACTTTATCGGGGACCGAATTAACTATGGCTACACCTTC. This gives the protein CASSNYFIGDRINYGYTF.

This clone was observed a single time. The chain carries TRBV11-1 and TRBJ2-7; possibly TRBD1 for D (5 bases). V was cut by 5 bases and J by 0 bases, with 14 bases left in between. The germline V gene has CDR1 SGHAT and CDR2 FQDESV (reference sequence). The CDR3 loop spans 15 amino acids. For the CDR3, the DNA is TGTGCCAGCAGCCTGACAGCGCCTGGCTCCTACGAGCAGTACTTC. The encoded protein is CASSLTAPGSYEQYF.

This clone was counted only a few times. The V call is TRBV30, the J call TRBJ2-7; D is uncertain. This CDR3 contains 12 residues. V dropped 1 base and J dropped 0 bases, with 4 bases sitting between them. Germline values: CDR1 GTSNPN, CDR2 SVGIG (reference sequence). CDR3 loop: CAWSDNSYEQYF. The CDR3 nucleotides read TGTGCCTGGAGTGACAACTCCTACGAGCAGTACTTC.

The chain is built from TRBV4-1 and TRBJ2-2; 10 bases line up with TRBD2. With V trimmed by 3 bases and J by 1 base, 14 bases remained unmatched. The V gene's germline CDR1 is MGHRA and CDR2 YSYEKL. The CDR3 contains 20 residues. CDR3 in amino acids: CASSHGAGSGGALNTGELFF. The DNA for the CDR3 is TGCGCCAGCAGCCATGGGGCGGGGAGCGGGGGGGCGCTGAACACCGGGGAGCTGTTTTTT.

This chain connects TRBV6-2 or TRBV6-3 to TRBJ1-5; D is perhaps TRBD1 (5 bases). The CDR3 covers 14 residues. The V gene lost 5 bases and the J gene lost 11 bases, with 19 bases spanning the gap. Germline V gene lookup returns CDR1 MNHEY and CDR2 SVGEGT. Here the CDR3 reads CASSQGTEPWAQHF. In nucleotides, the CDR3 is TGTGCCAGCAGTCAAGGGACTGAGCCTTGGGCCCAGCATTTT.

This clone was detected only once. The CDR3 bases are TGTGCCAGTAGGACAGCGCTGAGTAACTCTGAAGCTTTCTTT. Protein sequence: CASRTALSNSEAFF. The chain has TRBV7-2 and TRBJ1-1; D may be TRBD1 (6 bases). The CDR3 totals 14 residues. Trimming took 9 bases from V and 6 from J, leaving 20 bases between them. Germline V gene lookup returns CDR1 SGHTA and CDR2 FQGNSA.

The chain joins TRBV11-2 to TRBJ1-2; D not certain. There are 11 residues in the CDR3. Germline V CDR1 and CDR2: SGHAT, FQNNGV. Trimming took off 5 bases at V and 6 bases at J, with 7 bases between the two ends. The CDR3 region is CASSQINGYTF. The DNA for the CDR3 is TGTGCCAGCAGCCAGATCAATGGCTACACCTTC.

The chain has TRBV6-2 or TRBV6-3 and TRBJ2-5; tentative D call: TRBD2 (6 bases). The CDR3 length is 14 residues. Trimming took 2 bases from V and 0 from J, leaving 7 bases between them. Germline V gene data show CDR1 as MNHEY and CDR2 as SVGEGT. The CDR3 sequence is CASSYGGYQETQYF. CDR3 DNA sequence: TGTGCCAGCAGTTACGGGGGGTACCAAGAGACCCAGTACTTC.

This rearrangement joins TRBV6-5 to TRBJ1-6, with TRBD1 matching over 7 bases. The CDR3 contains 12 residues. Germline V lookup: CDR1 MNHEY, CDR2 SVGAGI. The trim removed 10 bases at V and 8 bases at J, leaving 5 bases unmatched. The CDR3 loop is CATLTGDSPLHF. In nucleotides, the CDR3 is TGTGCCACCCTCACAGGGGATTCACCCCTCCACTTT.

The chain employs TRBV5-1 and TRBJ2-7; D may be TRBD1 (5 bases). The CDR3 contains 14 residues. The germline V and J ends were trimmed by 6 bases and 1 base, with 14 bases remaining between them. CDR1 is SGHRS, CDR2 YFSETQ, per germline. In DNA form, the CDR3 reads TGCGCCAGCAATCTTCAGGGTGGTTCCTACGAGCAGTACTTC. Its translation is CASNLQGGSYEQYF.

This clone was counted only a few times. The chain couples TRBV5-1 to TRBJ2-3, with TRBD1 matching 8 bases. The CDR3 has 15 amino acids. The V and J ends lost 4 bases and 4 bases, in that order; junction bases with no gene match: 8. Germline V gene lookup returns CDR1 SGHRS and CDR2 YFSETQ. CDR3 region: CASSPPTGEADTQYF. CDR3 sequence (DNA): TGCGCCAGCAGCCCTCCGACAGGGGAGGCAGATACGCAGTATTTT.

The chain recombines TRBV6-5 with TRBJ2-5; no reliable D call. CDR1 MNHEY and CDR2 SVGAGI come from the germline V gene. Between the trimmed V and J ends, which lost 7 bases and 3 bases, there was a span of 9 bases. This CDR3 is built from 12 residues. CDR3 DNA sequence: TGTGCCAGCACCGGACGAAAAGAGACCCAGTACTTC. This gives the protein CASTGRKETQYF.

The V and J genes are TRBV7-9 and TRBJ1-1; D is undetermined. Trimming removed 5 bases at V and 11 bases at J, with 18 bases between. CDR3 size: 13 residues. The germline V gene has CDR1 SEHNR and CDR2 FQNEAQ (reference sequence). The CDR3 DNA reads as TGTGCCAGCAGCCCCCTGTCCCGGAACTGGGCTTTCTTT. Residues: CASSPLSRNWAFF.

This clone occurred once. The chain links TRBV6-5 to TRBJ2-7; D remains ambiguous. CDR3 length: 15 amino acids. Germline V gene lookup returns CDR1 MNHEY and CDR2 SVGAGI. Between the trimmed V and J ends, which lost 0 bases and 0 bases, there was a span of 9 bases. The CDR3 DNA reads TGTGCCAGCAGTTACTCACCCGGAGACTCCTACGAGCAGTACTTC. Translation: CASSYSPGDSYEQYF.

The CDR3 is CASSLALGEVYGYTF. As DNA, the CDR3 is TGTGCCAGCAGCTTGGCGTTAGGGGAGGTTTACGGCTACACCTTC. This sequence joins TRBV5-5 and TRBJ1-2; tentative D call: TRBD1 (5 bases). CDR3 length: 15 amino acids. Germline V gene sequence: CDR1 SGHKS, CDR2 YYEKEE (reference sequence). V was clipped by 0 bases and J by 8 bases, with 17 bases between them.

The CDR3 here is CASSSGAGGPSYEQYF. Written as DNA, the CDR3 is TGTGCCAGCAGTTCGGGAGCGGGGGGCCCTTCCTACGAGCAGTACTTC. This sequence joins TRBV6-5 and TRBJ2-7, with 9 bases matching TRBD2. The germline V gene has CDR1 MNHEY and CDR2 SVGAGI. The CDR3 has 16 residues. V was pared by 4 bases and J by 1 base, with 8 bases of the junction left unmatched.

The chain couples TRBV27 to TRBJ1-4, with D unclear. Trimming cost V 4 bases and J 7 bases, with 10 bases left between them. This CDR3 has 13 residues. Germline V gene sequence: CDR1 MNHEY, CDR2 SMNVEV (reference sequence). CDR3 bases: TGTGCCAGCAGTTCTAGGGAAGGTGAAAAACTGTTTTTT. Protein product: CASSSREGEKLFF.